This T cell receptor (beta chain) was retrieved from a study of T cell repertoires in cytomegalovirus infection. TCRdb re-called the reads with MiXCR, one entry per CDR3 protein. The table includes approximately 300,000 distinct CDR3 sequences, almost 30% detected once. As regards this clonotype: Antigen specificity is unknown.

The CDR3 loop spans 16 amino acids. J lost 5 bases, V lost 4 bases, and 11 bases had no gene match. Germline V gives CDR1 MNHEY, CDR2 SVGAGI. The input for sequencing was cultured PBMCs, taken from culture after CMV antigen stimulation. This chain links TRBV6-5 with TRBJ2-5, with 9 bases that match TRBD1. The receptor was isolated from a human donor in good health (CMV status not recorded). Some clones in this sample may be carry-over from other donors' samples. CDR3 nucleotide sequence: TGTGCCAGCAGTTTGGGACAGGGCCGGGGCGGGGAGACCCAGTACTTC. Residues: CASSLGQGRGGETQYF.